This is a list of T cell receptor beta chains from one sample in a study of graft-versus-host responses after intestinal transplantation. These TCRs' antigens remain unknown. Profiling relied on immunoSEQ multiplex PCR, and the TCRdb table lists in-frame clones only, not all of them. Found here are more than 95,000 clones, about 90% of them singletons; the top ten hold over 0.8%. The sample was unstimulated CD4+ T cells sorted from spleen or lymph node cells, taken before intestinal transplant. Source of these receptors: a human donor who received an intestinal transplant. CDR3s include the opening cysteine and the closing phenylalanine or tryptophan. Each record gives: J gene, clone size, D gene, V gene, CDR3 DNA, CDR3 protein. A D gene is named only where the DNA matches it firmly. Clone size is given for some rows only: seen once, a few or many times, or a class if the clone is expanded.

j_gene: TRBJ2-3
abundance: .
d_gene: TRBD1
v_gene: TRBV5-1
CDR3nt: TGCGCCAGCAGGACAGGGTCTCCAGATACGCAGTATTTT
CDR3aa: CASRTGSPDTQYF

j_gene: TRBJ2-7
abundance: .
d_gene: .
v_gene: TRBV6-4
CDR3nt: TGTGCCAGCAGTGACGGGGACCCCTCGACCTACGAGCAGTACTTC
CDR3aa: CASSDGDPSTYEQYF

j_gene: TRBJ2-3
abundance: .
d_gene: TRBD2
v_gene: TRBV7-3
CDR3nt: TGTGCCAGCAGCCTCCCGGGGGGCGCCGGGACTAGAACCACAGATACGCAGTATTTT
CDR3aa: CASSLPGGAGTRTTDTQYF

j_gene: TRBJ2-2
abundance: .
d_gene: TRBD2
v_gene: TRBV7-3
CDR3nt: TGTGCCAGCAGCCGGGGCGGAGCGGGGACGAACACCGGGGAGCTGTTTTTT
CDR3aa: CASSRGGAGTNTGELFF

j_gene: TRBJ1-2
abundance: once
d_gene: TRBD1
v_gene: TRBV6-1
CDR3nt: TGTGCCAGCAGTGAGTCGGGACAGTATGGCTACACCTTC
CDR3aa: CASSESGQYGYTF

j_gene: TRBJ1-3
abundance: .
d_gene: TRBD1
v_gene: TRBV6-1
CDR3nt: TGTGCCAGCAGTGGGGACAGCCGAAACACCATATATTTT
CDR3aa: CASSGDSRNTIYF

j_gene: TRBJ2-6
abundance: .
d_gene: .
v_gene: TRBV7-6
CDR3nt: TGTGCCAGCAGCTTAGATAACAGATTGCACTCTGGGGCCAACGTCCTGACTTTC
CDR3aa: CASSLDNRLHSGANVLTF

j_gene: TRBJ2-1
abundance: .
d_gene: .
v_gene: TRBV7-2
CDR3nt: TGTGCCAGCAGCAATACTAGGGGGGGCGAGCAGTTCTTC
CDR3aa: CASSNTRGGEQFF

j_gene: TRBJ1-2
abundance: .
d_gene: TRBD1
v_gene: TRBV6-5
CDR3nt: TGTGCCACCGGCCGGGACAGGAACTATGGCTACACCTTC
CDR3aa: CATGRDRNYGYTF

j_gene: TRBJ1-4
abundance: .
d_gene: TRBD1
v_gene: TRBV18
CDR3nt: TGTGCCAGCTCACCACGGTCGGGACAGGCCATACAGGAAAAACTGTTTTTT
CDR3aa: CASSPRSGQAIQEKLFF

j_gene: TRBJ2-1
abundance: .
d_gene: TRBD1
v_gene: TRBV30
CDR3nt: TGTGCCTGGGATCGACAGGGGTACAATGAGCAGTTCTTC
CDR3aa: CAWDRQGYNEQFF

j_gene: TRBJ1-4
abundance: .
d_gene: .
v_gene: TRBV5-4
CDR3nt: TGTGCCAGCAGCTTGGCTGCCAGGGGCACTAATGAAAAACTGTTTTTT
CDR3aa: CASSLAARGTNEKLFF

j_gene: TRBJ1-5
abundance: .
d_gene: .
v_gene: TRBV7-9
CDR3nt: TGTGCCAGCAGCCGAGGGAATCAGCCCCAGCATTTT
CDR3aa: CASSRGNQPQHF

j_gene: TRBJ2-7
abundance: .
d_gene: .
v_gene: TRBV28
CDR3nt: TGTGCCAGCAGTTTCGCAGGGCGTGACCGCTACGAGCAGTACTTC
CDR3aa: CASSFAGRDRYEQYF

j_gene: TRBJ2-2
abundance: .
d_gene: .
v_gene: TRBV11-1
CDR3nt: TGTGCCAGCAGCCACCACGCGAACACCGGGGAGCTGTTTTTT
CDR3aa: CASSHHANTGELFF

j_gene: TRBJ2-2
abundance: once
d_gene: .
v_gene: TRBV29-1
CDR3nt: TGCAGCGTTGAGAAACCGGGACACGGGAACACCGGGGAGCTGTTTTTT
CDR3aa: CSVEKPGHGNTGELFF

j_gene: TRBJ2-1
abundance: .
d_gene: TRBD2
v_gene: TRBV5-1
CDR3nt: TGCGCCAGCAGCTTGGTCGGGAGGGTATACAATGAGCAGTTCTTC
CDR3aa: CASSLVGRVYNEQFF

j_gene: TRBJ2-1
abundance: .
d_gene: TRBD2
v_gene: TRBV25-1
CDR3nt: TGTGCCAGCAGTGATGCTCCACCAAGCGGGAGGGCCGGTAGTGAGCAGTTCTTC
CDR3aa: CASSDAPPSGRAGSEQFF

j_gene: TRBJ2-3
abundance: .
d_gene: .
v_gene: TRBV5-1
CDR3nt: TGCGCCACTTCCGGACAATCTAGCACAGATACGCAGTATTTT
CDR3aa: CATSGQSSTDTQYF

j_gene: TRBJ1-2
abundance: .
d_gene: .
v_gene: TRBV6-5
CDR3nt: TGTGCCAGCAGTCCGGAGGAGGCTAGAGGCTACACCTTC
CDR3aa: CASSPEEARGYTF

j_gene: TRBJ2-7
abundance: .
d_gene: .
v_gene: TRBV29-1
CDR3nt: TGCAGCGTTGCCAGGGGGGACTCCTACGAGCAGTACTTC
CDR3aa: CSVARGDSYEQYF

j_gene: TRBJ2-5
abundance: few
d_gene: TRBD1
v_gene: TRBV11-1
CDR3nt: TGTGCCAGCAGTTGGGACAGGGGAGCGACCCAGTACTTC
CDR3aa: CASSWDRGATQYF

j_gene: TRBJ1-5
abundance: .
d_gene: .
v_gene: TRBV11-2
CDR3nt: TGTGCCAGCAGCCCAACAGGGTATAATCAGCCCCAGCATTTT
CDR3aa: CASSPTGYNQPQHF

j_gene: TRBJ2-1
abundance: .
d_gene: .
v_gene: TRBV19
CDR3nt: TGTGCCAGTAGTATGGGATCTGGGCTACCTGAAGTTCCCCGGGACAATGAGCAGTTCTTC
CDR3aa: CASSMGSGLPEVPRDNEQFF

j_gene: TRBJ2-5
abundance: .
d_gene: .
v_gene: TRBV4-1
CDR3nt: TGCGCCAGCAGCCAACCCCGGGCCCCCAGACAGACCCAGTACTTC
CDR3aa: CASSQPRAPRQTQYF

j_gene: TRBJ1-2
abundance: .
d_gene: .
v_gene: TRBV30
CDR3nt: TGTGCCTGGAGTAATCCTACAGGACTAACTAACTATGGCTACACCTTC
CDR3aa: CAWSNPTGLTNYGYTF

j_gene: TRBJ2-7
abundance: .
d_gene: .
v_gene: TRBV6-1
CDR3nt: TGTGCCAGCAAAAGGGGTTTATCCTACGAGCAGTACTTC
CDR3aa: CASKRGLSYEQYF

j_gene: TRBJ2-2
abundance: .
d_gene: TRBD2
v_gene: TRBV7-9
CDR3nt: TGTGCCAGCAGTAGTCCGGGACTAGTAGGCACCGGGGAGCTGTTTTTT
CDR3aa: CASSSPGLVGTGELFF

j_gene: TRBJ2-1
abundance: .
d_gene: .
v_gene: TRBV7-7
CDR3nt: TGTGCCAGCAGCTCAACCTTTAGGAATGAGCAGTTCTTC
CDR3aa: CASSSTFRNEQFF

j_gene: TRBJ2-5
abundance: .
d_gene: TRBD1
v_gene: TRBV10-3
CDR3nt: TGTGCCATCAGGGACAGGAGACAAGAGACCCAGTACTTC
CDR3aa: CAIRDRRQETQYF

j_gene: TRBJ2-3
abundance: .
d_gene: TRBD2
v_gene: TRBV2
CDR3nt: TGTGCCAGCAGTGAAGCGCGGACTAGCGGGAGAGGGACAGATACGCAGTATTTT
CDR3aa: CASSEARTSGRGTDTQYF

j_gene: TRBJ1-3
abundance: .
d_gene: .
v_gene: TRBV10-3
CDR3nt: TGTGCCATCGGTCTAACCAACTCTGGAAACACCATATATTTT
CDR3aa: CAIGLTNSGNTIYF

j_gene: TRBJ2-1
abundance: once
d_gene: TRBD2
v_gene: TRBV6-5
CDR3nt: TGTGCCAGCGGGGCTAGCGGTTACAATGAGCAGTTCTTC
CDR3aa: CASGASGYNEQFF

j_gene: TRBJ2-1
abundance: .
d_gene: .
v_gene: TRBV15
CDR3nt: TGTGCCACCAGCGGGGGGACACAGTACGAAGAGCAGTTCTTC
CDR3aa: CATSGGTQYEEQFF

j_gene: TRBJ2-4
abundance: .
d_gene: TRBD1
v_gene: TRBV19
CDR3nt: TGTGCCAGTAGTGCGAGGGGGACAGGGAGGGGCAAAAACATTCAGTACTTC
CDR3aa: CASSARGTGRGKNIQYF

j_gene: TRBJ2-2
abundance: .
d_gene: .
v_gene: TRBV28
CDR3nt: TGTGCCAGCAGTCCCCCCGGGGCCCACTTCACCGGGGAGCTGTTTTTT
CDR3aa: CASSPPGAHFTGELFF

j_gene: TRBJ2-2
abundance: once
d_gene: .
v_gene: TRBV7-3
CDR3nt: TGTGCCAGCAGCCGCGAGCTCCGCACCGGGGAGCTGTTTTTT
CDR3aa: CASSRELRTGELFF

j_gene: TRBJ2-1
abundance: .
d_gene: TRBD2
v_gene: TRBV7-7
CDR3nt: TGTGCCAGCAGCCTCACCCGGACTAGTTATTCGAACAATGAGCAGTTCTTC
CDR3aa: CASSLTRTSYSNNEQFF

j_gene: TRBJ1-3
abundance: .
d_gene: .
v_gene: TRBV14
CDR3nt: TGTGCCAGCAGCCAAGATACGGAATTTGGAAACACCATATATTTT
CDR3aa: CASSQDTEFGNTIYF

j_gene: TRBJ1-4
abundance: .
d_gene: .
v_gene: TRBV5-4
CDR3nt: TGTGCCAGCAGCCAAGCCAATGAAAAACTGTTTTTT
CDR3aa: CASSQANEKLFF

j_gene: TRBJ2-2
abundance: .
d_gene: TRBD2
v_gene: TRBV28
CDR3nt: TGTGCCAGCGCCCGGGGGACTAGCGGGAGGTCCGGGGAGCTGTTTTTT
CDR3aa: CASARGTSGRSGELFF

j_gene: TRBJ1-1
abundance: once
d_gene: .
v_gene: TRBV2
CDR3nt: TGTGCCAGCACCGAAGGGGGGGCGAAGGGGAACACTGAAGCTTTCTTT
CDR3aa: CASTEGGAKGNTEAFF

j_gene: TRBJ2-7
abundance: once
d_gene: TRBD2
v_gene: TRBV11-2
CDR3nt: TGTGCCAGCAGCTTAGAGGGCCTAGCGGGAGCCATCTACGAGCAGTACTTC
CDR3aa: CASSLEGLAGAIYEQYF

j_gene: TRBJ2-2
abundance: .
d_gene: TRBD1
v_gene: TRBV9
CDR3nt: TGTGCCAGCAGTCGGGACAGGCACACCGGGGAGCTGTTTTTT
CDR3aa: CASSRDRHTGELFF

j_gene: TRBJ2-1
abundance: .
d_gene: TRBD1
v_gene: TRBV6-1
CDR3nt: TGTGCCAGCTCCTTACAGGGGAGCAATGAGCAGTTCTTC
CDR3aa: CASSLQGSNEQFF

j_gene: TRBJ2-2
abundance: .
d_gene: TRBD2
v_gene: TRBV6-1
CDR3nt: TGTGCCAGCAGTGGGACTAGCGGGGAGATCGGGGAGCTGTTTTTT
CDR3aa: CASSGTSGEIGELFF

j_gene: TRBJ1-3
abundance: few
d_gene: .
v_gene: TRBV30
CDR3nt: TGTGCCTGGATGACGGGTGGAAACACCATATATTTT
CDR3aa: CAWMTGGNTIYF

j_gene: TRBJ1-1
abundance: .
d_gene: .
v_gene: TRBV6-5
CDR3nt: TGTGCCAGCAGTGAAAGGTACAGGAACACTGAAGCTTTCTTT
CDR3aa: CASSERYRNTEAFF

j_gene: TRBJ1-2
abundance: .
d_gene: .
v_gene: TRBV9
CDR3nt: TGTGCCAGCAGCGCCGTTAACTATGGCTACACCTTC
CDR3aa: CASSAVNYGYTF